This TCR beta chain was recorded in a study of blood T cell repertoires in COVID-19. Overall study context: Some COVID-19 samples were acute and others convalescent; all came from the United States, Italy and Spain.

This clone was seen once. Germline lookup yields CDR1 SGHNT and CDR2 YYREEE (reference sequence). This CDR3 is 15 amino acids long. V was pared by 4 bases and J by 0 bases, with 5 bases of the junction left unmatched. The protocol was immunoSEQ multiplex PCR, while the TCRdb copy is restricted to in-frame clones and leaves out a portion. The table lists about 160,000 clones, more than 80% of them singletons. The sample comprised peripheral blood. This chain connects TRBV5-4 to TRBJ1-2; the match to TRBD1 covers 8 bases. The sequence was obtained from a woman aged 60-75 years with COVID-19, enrolled during active disease. DNA for the CDR3: TGTGCCAGCAGCCTCTGGACAGGGACTAACTATGGCTACACCTTC. Residues: CASSLWTGTNYGYTF.